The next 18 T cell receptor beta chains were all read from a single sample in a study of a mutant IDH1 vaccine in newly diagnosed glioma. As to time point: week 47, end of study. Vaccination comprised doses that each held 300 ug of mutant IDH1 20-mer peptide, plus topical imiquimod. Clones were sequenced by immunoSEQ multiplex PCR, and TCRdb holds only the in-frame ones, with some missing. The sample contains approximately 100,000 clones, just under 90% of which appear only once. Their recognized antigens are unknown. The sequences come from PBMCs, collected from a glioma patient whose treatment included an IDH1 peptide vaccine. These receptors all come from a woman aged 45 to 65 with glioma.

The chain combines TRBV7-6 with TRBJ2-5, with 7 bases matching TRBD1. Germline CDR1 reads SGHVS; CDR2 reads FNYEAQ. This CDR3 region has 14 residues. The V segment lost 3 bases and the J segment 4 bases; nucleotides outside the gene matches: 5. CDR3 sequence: CASSFRRQGETQYF. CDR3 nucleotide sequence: TGTGCCAGCAGCTTTCGCCGACAGGGAGAGACCCAGTACTTC.

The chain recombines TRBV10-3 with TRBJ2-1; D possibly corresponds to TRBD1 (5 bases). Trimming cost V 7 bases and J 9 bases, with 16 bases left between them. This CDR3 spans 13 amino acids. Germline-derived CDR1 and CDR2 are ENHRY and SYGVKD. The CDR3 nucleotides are TGTGCCATCACCAGAACGCAGGGTGCTGAGCAGTTCTTC. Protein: CAITRTQGAEQFF.

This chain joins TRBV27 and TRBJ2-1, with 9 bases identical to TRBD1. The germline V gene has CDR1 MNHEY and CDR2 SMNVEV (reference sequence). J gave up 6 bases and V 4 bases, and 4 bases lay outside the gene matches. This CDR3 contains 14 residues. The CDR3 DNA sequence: TGTGCCAGCAGTTCCCGACAGGGGGTCAATGAGCAGTTCTTC. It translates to CASSSRQGVNEQFF.

The CDR3 DNA follows: TGTGCCAGTATACCGCTCACCCCCCCCGGAAACCAAGAGACCCAGTACTTC. This gives the protein CASIPLTPPGNQETQYF. V usage is TRBV28 and J usage is TRBJ2-5; D remains unclear. Germline V lookup: CDR1 MDHEN, CDR2 SYDVKM. This CDR3 is built from 17 residues. Trimming pared 9 bases from V and 0 bases from J, leaving 23 bases between.

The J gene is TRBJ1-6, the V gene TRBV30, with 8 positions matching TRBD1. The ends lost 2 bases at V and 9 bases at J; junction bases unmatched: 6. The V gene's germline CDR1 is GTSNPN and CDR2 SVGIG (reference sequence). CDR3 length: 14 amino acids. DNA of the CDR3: TGTGCCTGGAGTCCCGGACAGGGTAGTTCACCCCTCCACTTT. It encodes CAWSPGQGSSPLHF.

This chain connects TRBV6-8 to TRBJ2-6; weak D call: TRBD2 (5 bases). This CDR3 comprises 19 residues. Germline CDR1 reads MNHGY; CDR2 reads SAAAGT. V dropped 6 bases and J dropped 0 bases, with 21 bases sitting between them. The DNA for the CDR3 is TGTGCCAGCAGCCCTACGCGTAAGGGAGAAATCTCTGGGGCCAACGTCCTGACTTTC. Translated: CASSPTRKGEISGANVLTF.

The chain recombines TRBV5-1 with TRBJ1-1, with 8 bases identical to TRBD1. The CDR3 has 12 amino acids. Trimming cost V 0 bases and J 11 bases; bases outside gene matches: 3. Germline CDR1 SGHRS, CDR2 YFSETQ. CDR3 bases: TGCGCCAGCAGCTTGGAGGACAGGGATGCTTTCTTT. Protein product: CASSLEDRDAFF.

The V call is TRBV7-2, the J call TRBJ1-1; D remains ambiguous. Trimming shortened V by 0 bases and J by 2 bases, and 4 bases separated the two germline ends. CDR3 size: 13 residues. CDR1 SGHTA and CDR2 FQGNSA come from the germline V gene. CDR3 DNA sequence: TGTGCCAGCAGCTTAGCCCTCAACACTGAAGCTTTCTTT. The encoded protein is CASSLALNTEAFF.

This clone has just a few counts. The CDR3 bases are TGTGCCAGCAGTTACGGTAGATCTTACACCGGGGAGCTGTTTTTT. It codes for CASSYGRSYTGELFF. The genes are TRBV6-5 and TRBJ2-2; D not certain. The CDR3 loop spans 15 amino acids. From germline, CDR1 is MNHEY and CDR2 SVGAGI. Trimming took 2 bases from V and 3 from J, leaving 10 bases between them.

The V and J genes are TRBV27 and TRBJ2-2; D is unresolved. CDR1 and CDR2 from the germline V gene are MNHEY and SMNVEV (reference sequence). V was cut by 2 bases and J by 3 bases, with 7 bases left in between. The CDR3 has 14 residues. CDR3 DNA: TGTGCCAGCAGTTTAGCCCCGTACACCGGGGAGCTGTTTTTT. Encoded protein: CASSLAPYTGELFF.

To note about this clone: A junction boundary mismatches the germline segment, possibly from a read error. The DNA for the CDR3 is TGCGCCAGCAGATTGGCAGGGGGAAACACCATATATTTT. Amino acid sequence: CASRLAGGNTIYF. The chain links TRBV5-1 to TRBJ1-3, with D perhaps TRBD1 (5 bases). The germline V gene encodes CDR1 SGHRS and CDR2 YFSETQ. This CDR3 region has 13 residues.

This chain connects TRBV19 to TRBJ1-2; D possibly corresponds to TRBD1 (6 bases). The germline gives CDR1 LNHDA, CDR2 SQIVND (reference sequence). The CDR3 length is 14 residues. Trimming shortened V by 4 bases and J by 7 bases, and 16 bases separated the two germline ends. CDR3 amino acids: CASSNRQELLGYTF. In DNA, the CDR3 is TGTGCCAGTAGTAATCGACAGGAGCTTCTTGGCTACACCTTC.

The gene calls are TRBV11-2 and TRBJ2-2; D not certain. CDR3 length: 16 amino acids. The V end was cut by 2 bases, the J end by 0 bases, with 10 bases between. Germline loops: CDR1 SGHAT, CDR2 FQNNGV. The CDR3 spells CASSLSLIPNTGELFF. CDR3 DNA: TGTGCCAGCAGCTTAAGTCTGATACCGAACACCGGGGAGCTGTTTTTT.

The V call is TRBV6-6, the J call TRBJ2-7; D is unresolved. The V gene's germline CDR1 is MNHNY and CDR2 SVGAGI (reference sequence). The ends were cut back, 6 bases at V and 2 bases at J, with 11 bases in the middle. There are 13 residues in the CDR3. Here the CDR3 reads CASRTVRAYEQYF. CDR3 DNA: TGTGCCAGCAGAACCGTGAGAGCCTACGAGCAGTACTTC.

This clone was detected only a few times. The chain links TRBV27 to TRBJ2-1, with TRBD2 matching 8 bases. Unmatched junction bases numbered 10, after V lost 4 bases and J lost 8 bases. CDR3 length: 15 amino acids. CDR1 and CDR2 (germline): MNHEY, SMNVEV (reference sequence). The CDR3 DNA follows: TGTGCCAGCAGTTACCCGGGGGGGGCTAGGGATGAGCAGTTCTTC. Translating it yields CASSYPGGARDEQFF.

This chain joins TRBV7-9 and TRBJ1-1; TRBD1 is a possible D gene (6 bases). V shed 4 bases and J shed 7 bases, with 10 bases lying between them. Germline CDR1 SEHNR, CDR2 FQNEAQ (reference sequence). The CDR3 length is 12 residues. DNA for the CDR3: TGTGCCAGCAGCTCGGGGGCAAATGAAGCTTTCTTT. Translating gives CASSSGANEAFF.

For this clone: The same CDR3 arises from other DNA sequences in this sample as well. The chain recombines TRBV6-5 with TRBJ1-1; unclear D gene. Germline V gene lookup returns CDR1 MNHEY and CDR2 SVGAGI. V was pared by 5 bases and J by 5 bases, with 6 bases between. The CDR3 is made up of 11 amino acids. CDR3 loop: CASSLGTEAFF. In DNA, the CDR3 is TGTGCCAGCAGTCTGGGGACTGAAGCTTTCTTT.

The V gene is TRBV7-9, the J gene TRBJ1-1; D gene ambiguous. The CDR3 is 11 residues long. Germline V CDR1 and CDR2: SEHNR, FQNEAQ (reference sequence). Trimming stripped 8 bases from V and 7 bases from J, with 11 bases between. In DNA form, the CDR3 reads TGTGCCAGCTCTCGGCCTTATGAAGCTTTCTTT. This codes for CASSRPYEAFF.